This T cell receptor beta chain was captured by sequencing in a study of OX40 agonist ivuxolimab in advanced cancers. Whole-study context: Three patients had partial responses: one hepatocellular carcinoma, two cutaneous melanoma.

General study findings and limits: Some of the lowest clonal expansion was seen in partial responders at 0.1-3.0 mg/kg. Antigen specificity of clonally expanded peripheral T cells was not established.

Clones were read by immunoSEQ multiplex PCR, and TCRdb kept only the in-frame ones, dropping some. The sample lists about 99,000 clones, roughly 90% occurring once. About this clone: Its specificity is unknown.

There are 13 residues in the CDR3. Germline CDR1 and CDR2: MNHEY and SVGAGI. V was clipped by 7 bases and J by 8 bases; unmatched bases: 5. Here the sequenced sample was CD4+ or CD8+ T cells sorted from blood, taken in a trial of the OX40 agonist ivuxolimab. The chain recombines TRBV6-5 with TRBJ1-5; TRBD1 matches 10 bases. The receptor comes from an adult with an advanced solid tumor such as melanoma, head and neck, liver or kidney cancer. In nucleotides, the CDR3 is TGTGCCAGCAAAACCGGGACAGGGGAGCCCCAGCATTTT. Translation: CASKTGTGEPQHF.